The TCR beta chain under discussion was sequenced for a study of cytomegalovirus exposure and HLA in healthy donors. Study outcomes and limitations: According to a later analysis, most TCR beta chains associated with CMV appeared HLA-restricted.

Vbeta (60) and Jbeta (13) primers were used in the PCR. The method was immunoSEQ multiplex PCR; TCRdb's version includes in-frame clones alone and lacks a portion of them. The sample contains under 200,000 clones, 80% to 85% of which appear only once. This clone was seen only a few times. Its antigen is undetermined. With 4 bases removed from V and 4 bases from J, the gap between germline ends came to 14 bases. CDR1 and CDR2 (germline): MDHEN, SYDVKM. This CDR3 is 15 amino acids long. Specimen: PBMCs. V usage is TRBV28 and J usage is TRBJ2-1; possible D gene TRBD2, 6 bases. The sequence came from a man aged 18 to 29 in good health and CMV-seronegative. The chain's CDR3 is CASSSVTAGYNEQFF. The CDR3 bases are TGTGCCAGCAGTTCGGTTACGGCGGGGTACAATGAGCAGTTCTTC.